This paragraph covers one T cell receptor (beta chain) sequence. Which antigen it targets is not known. No clone much larger than this one lies a single base away; base qualities are absent. The trial excluded patients who had a history of autoimmune disease or were on systemic immunosuppression. In every dose cohort, peripheral blood was drawn for TCR sequencing at baseline, cycle 4 day 1, and cycle 7 day 1. The samples were drawn from a first-in-human, open-label, multicenter phase I dose-escalation trial of ivuxolimab. Adults with locally advanced or metastatic melanoma, renal cell carcinoma, hepatocellular carcinoma or head and neck squamous cell carcinoma were enrolled in the trial. Before TCR sequencing, CD4+ T cells and CD8+ T cells from peripheral blood were sorted into separate populations. CDR1 and CDR2, looked up from the germline V gene (reference sequence), are SGHNT and YYREEE. V is reduced by 2 bases and J by 3 bases, leaving a spacing of 7 bases between them. The CDR3, cysteine through phenylalanine, is 13 amino acids long. The sequence is cut down to CDR3 DNA, 39 bases in frame from base 1.

Genomic DNA was isolated from the sorted cells so that the TCRbeta CDR3 region could be sequenced. The immunoSEQ Assay was used to sequence the TCRbeta CDR3 regions. As stored in TCRdb, this immuneACCESS dataset retains in-frame rearrangements with V and J assigned. A fraction of the clones does not appear; measured against another copy, unresolved V genes explain less than half of the discrepancy, and the remainder lacks a known reason. This sample holds tens of thousands of clones; over 80% were observed only once. Of the sample, around 2% falls within the top ten clones. This entry comes from a study of OX40 agonist ivuxolimab in advanced cancers. In terms of the full investigation: Ivuxolimab was an agonistic, fully human IgG2 monoclonal antibody directed against OX40 (CD134), a costimulatory receptor. Intravenous ivuxolimab was administered to patients every 2 weeks at six dose levels: 0.01, 0.1, 0.3, 1.5, 3 and 10 mg/kg. Of the approximately 50 patients in dose escalation, 19 had hepatocellular carcinoma, about 15 had melanoma, 9 had renal cell carcinoma and 9 had head and neck cancer. In the dose-escalation cohort, more than 75% of patients were male, and the mean age was approximately 60 years, with a range of 23 to 79. Patients were allowed to have had prior anti-PD-1, anti-PD-L1 or anti-CTLA-4 therapy, and around 37% of the dose-escalation patients had previously received checkpoint inhibitors. Partial responses occurred in three dose-escalation patients, of whom one had hepatocellular carcinoma and two had cutaneous melanoma. Peripheral TCRbeta sequencing was intended to test whether TCR sequence diversity was altered and clonal T-cell expansion was caused by ivuxolimab. The paper reports the monotherapy dose-escalation portion (N of about 54 patients) of the phase I ivuxolimab trial. Results and caveats for the whole study, not just this receptor: After ivuxolimab, more expanded clones were found on average in CD8+ T cells than in CD4+ T cells. In the 0.1-3.0 mg/kg groups, partial responders had among the lowest normalized peripheral clonal expansion, particularly in CD8+ T cells. At doses from 0.1 to 3.0 mg/kg, clonal expansion was seen in both CD4+ and CD8+ blood T cells between baseline and week 6. Which antigens the clonally expanded peripheral T cells were specific for was not determined. Low levels of normalized T-cell clonal expansion were also shown by some nonresponding patients.

The chain links TRBV5-4 with TRBJ2-3, with no confident D gene call. This sequence originates from an adult with an advanced solid tumor such as melanoma, head and neck, liver or kidney cancer. The sequencing used CD4+ or CD8+ T cells sorted from blood, collected in a trial of the OX40 agonist ivuxolimab. The CDR3 reads CASSLEGTDTQYF. The sequence in DNA is TGTGCCAGCAGCTTAGAAGGGACAGATACGCAGTATTTT.